These 22 T cell receptor beta chains came from one sample sequenced in a study of CD8+ T cells in alopecia areata. After isolation, RNA underwent reverse transcription to generate cDNA as the sequencing template. Assay: immunoSEQ multiplex PCR; the TCRdb copy retains only in-frame clones and omits some. Of a few hundred thousand clones listed, less than 45% are singletons. Treatment in this sample: oral pan-JAK inhibitor, 5-10 mg twice daily. The sequencing here drew on CD4+ T cells sorted from blood, taken around week 31, from a patient treated with tofacitinib. The receptors were gathered from a human donor with alopecia areata.

This chain links TRBV5-1 with TRBJ1-1; D remains unclear. Germline CDR1 and CDR2: SGHRS and YFSETQ. This CDR3 is built from 17 residues. Trimming left V 4 bases short and J 1 base short, with 20 bases between. The CDR3 region is CASSGGRRSGSNTEAFF. CDR3 bases: TGCGCCAGCAGCGGAGGAAGAAGGAGCGGGTCGAACACTGAAGCTTTCTTT.

The rearrangement joins TRBV27 to TRBJ1-3; D perhaps matches TRBD1 (5 bases). V lost 5 bases and J lost 2, with 10 bases in between. This CDR3 is built from 14 residues. Germline V CDR1 and CDR2: MNHEY, SMNVEV (reference sequence). CDR3 loop: CASSAGRPGNTIYF. The CDR3 DNA sequence: TGTGCCAGCAGTGCGGGACGCCCTGGAAACACCATATATTTT.

There are a few counts of this clone. The chain uses TRBV13 and TRBJ2-7; possibly TRBD1 for D (7 bases). The CDR3 extends over 16 amino acids. The germline CDR1 and CDR2 sequences are PRHDT and FYEKMQ (reference sequence). Deletions cut 4 bases from V and 4 bases from J, with 20 bases between. CDR3 sequence: CASSSGGGQGDYEQYF. The CDR3 DNA sequence: TGTGCCAGCAGCTCCGGCGGAGGGCAGGGGGATTACGAGCAGTACTTC. Variable domain in full (rest from reference TRBV13 and TRBJ2-7): AAGVIQSPRHLIKEKRETATLKCYPIPRHDTVYWYQQGPGQDPQFLISFYEKMQSDKGSIPDRFSAQQFSDYHSELNMSSLELGDSALYFCASSSGGGQGDYEQYFGPGTRLTVT.

V usage is TRBV13 and J usage is TRBJ1-1; a possible D gene is TRBD1 (5 bases). Germline-derived CDR1 and CDR2 are PRHDT and FYEKMQ (reference sequence). The CDR3 runs 12 residues. The ends were cut back, 8 bases at V and 4 bases at J, with 11 bases in the middle. Here the CDR3 reads CASGVGGTEAFF. The CDR3, as DNA: TGTGCCAGCGGGGTTGGGGGCACTGAAGCTTTCTTT.

The CDR3 loop reads CASSNEQYF. The CDR3, as DNA: TGTGCCAGCAGCAACGAGCAGTACTTC. V is TRBV21-1 and J is TRBJ2-7. TRBV21-1 is labeled a pseudogene. The CDR3 extends over 9 amino acids.

The V call is TRBV5-1, the J call TRBJ2-1; tentative D call: TRBD2 (6 bases). This CDR3 has 15 amino acids. V was trimmed by 5 bases and J by 4 bases, leaving 16 bases between them. Germline V CDR1 and CDR2: SGHRS, YFSETQ. In DNA, the CDR3 is TGCGCCAGCAGGCTCCCGGGGGAAGGGTACAATGAGCAGTTCTTC. It codes for CASRLPGEGYNEQFF.

The chain combines TRBV9 with TRBJ1-6; D not certain. The germline V gene has CDR1 SGDLS and CDR2 YYNGEE. The germline V and J ends were trimmed by 1 base and 6 bases, with 14 bases remaining between them. The CDR3 consists of 16 residues. CDR3 coding DNA: TGTGCCAGCAGCGTATCCCTCCTAAGCGCTAATTCACCCCTCCACTTT. As protein: CASSVSLLSANSPLHF.

V gene TRBV6-1 combines with J gene TRBJ1-1; no clear D gene. Trimming stripped 3 bases from V and 3 bases from J, with 14 bases between. Germline V CDR1 and CDR2: MNHNS, SASEGT. CDR3 length: 15 amino acids. CDR3 bases: TGTGCCAGCAGTGAGGACCCCTTCGAGGACACTGAAGCTTTCTTT. Its translation is CASSEDPFEDTEAFF.

J is TRBJ1-2 and V is TRBV5-1; D is possibly TRBD1 (5 bases). Trimming removed 5 bases from V and 6 bases from J, with 17 bases in between. This CDR3 contains 14 residues. Germline CDR1 reads SGHRS; CDR2 reads YFSETQ. As DNA, the CDR3 is TGCGCCAGCAGTTCGCAGGGAATGAAGGATGGCTACACCTTC. As protein: CASSSQGMKDGYTF.

The chain has TRBV6-6 and TRBJ1-4; 8 positions match TRBD1. V trimming: 6 bases; J trimming: 5 bases; junction bases outside the gene matches: 5. Looked up from germline, CDR1 is MNHNY and CDR2 is SVGAGI (reference sequence). This CDR3 comprises 14 residues. This chain's CDR3 is CASRLQGGNEKLFF. Written as DNA, the CDR3 is TGTGCCAGCAGGCTACAGGGGGGAAATGAAAAACTGTTTTTT.

J is TRBJ1-1 and V is TRBV6-5; no reliable D call. V dropped 2 bases and J dropped 8 bases, with 12 bases sitting between them. Per germline, CDR1 MNHEY and CDR2 SVGAGI. This CDR3 has 13 residues. The CDR3 spells CASSYLGKSEAFF. The CDR3 DNA reads as TGTGCCAGCAGTTACCTCGGAAAATCCGAAGCTTTCTTT.

This sequence joins TRBV6-6 and TRBJ1-2; no clear D gene. The CDR3 runs 13 residues. Trimming stripped 4 bases from V and 6 bases from J, with 12 bases between. CDR1 is MNHNY and CDR2 is SVGAGI in the germline V gene (reference sequence). CDR3 residues: CASSFSSRNGYTF. The CDR3 nucleotides are TGTGCCAGCAGTTTCTCAAGTAGGAATGGCTACACCTTC.

The genes are TRBV30 and TRBJ1-2; perhaps TRBD1 as D (5 bases). In germline, CDR1 is GTSNPN, CDR2 SVGIG (reference sequence). The V end was cut by 2 bases, the J end by 4 bases, with 11 bases between. This CDR3 is 13 amino acids long. The CDR3 sequence: CAWSNGDLYGYTF. The CDR3 nucleotides read TGTGCCTGGAGTAACGGGGACCTCTATGGCTACACCTTC.

The sample holds many counts of this clone. J is TRBJ2-2 and V is TRBV6-4; a weak D match, TRBD2 (6 bases). Germline lookup yields CDR1 MRHNA and CDR2 SNTAGT. V lost 4 bases and J lost 6, with 9 bases in between. This CDR3 has 13 amino acids. The CDR3 protein is CASSAGVSGELFF. The CDR3 DNA sequence: TGTGCCAGCAGTGCGGGGGTTTCCGGGGAGCTGTTTTTT.

The chain has TRBV30 and TRBJ1-5; possible D gene TRBD1, 6 bases. Trimming pared 5 bases from V and 3 bases from J, leaving 23 bases between. Germline loops: CDR1 GTSNPN, CDR2 SVGIG (reference sequence). The CDR3 sequence is 17 residues long. The CDR3 loop is CAWSTGATRGVNQPQHF. The CDR3 DNA is TGTGCCTGGTCGACAGGAGCTACGAGGGGTGTCAATCAGCCCCAGCATTTT.

A few counts support this clone. The V gene is TRBV30, the J gene TRBJ2-1; D is undetermined. Trimming took 5 bases from V and 4 from J, leaving 9 bases between them. The CDR3 totals 12 residues. Germline V gene data show CDR1 as GTSNPN and CDR2 as SVGIG (reference sequence). As DNA, the CDR3 is TGTGCCTGGGGACCGGTTTACAATGAGCAGTTCTTC. It translates to CAWGPVYNEQFF.

The chain combines TRBV5-1 with TRBJ2-5, with 8 nucleotides matching TRBD2. V was pared by 4 bases and J by 5 bases, with 10 bases of the junction left unmatched. The CDR3 is made up of 15 amino acids. Germline CDR1 reads SGHRS; CDR2 reads YFSETQ. The CDR3 region is CASSPREGRGETQYF. Here the CDR3 DNA reads TGCGCCAGCAGCCCCCGGGAGGGCCGAGGGGAGACCCAGTACTTC.

There are a few counts of this clone. This chain connects TRBV4-1 to TRBJ2-5; D is unresolved. Trimming cost V 3 bases and J 10 bases, with 15 bases left between them. Germline V lookup: CDR1 MGHRA, CDR2 YSYEKL. This CDR3 region has 13 residues. CDR3 protein: CASSHIARPDQYF. DNA of the CDR3: TGCGCCAGCAGCCATATCGCTAGACCGGACCAGTACTTC.

The table lists this clone with a count of one. The chain is built from TRBV2 and TRBJ2-1, with D perhaps matching TRBD2 (6 bases). Germline CDR1 and CDR2: SNHLY and FYNNEI. CDR3 length equals 15 residues. V was cut by 4 bases and J by 2 bases, with 12 bases left in between. In DNA, the CDR3 is TGTGCCAGCAGTGCCCGGGGGAACCCCTACAATGAGCAGTTCTTC. Translating gives CASSARGNPYNEQFF. Full variable domain (outside the CDR3, taken from reference TRBV2 and TRBJ2-1): EPEVTQTPSHQVTQMGQEVILRCVPISNHLYFYWYRQILGQKVEFLVSFYNNEISEKSEIFDDQFSVERPDGSNFTLKIRSTKLEDSAMYFCASSARGNPYNEQFFGPGTRLTVL.

Only a few counts were recorded for this clone. The chain links TRBV7-3 to TRBJ1-1, with D perhaps matching TRBD1 (5 bases). The CDR3 is made up of 15 amino acids. V gave up 5 bases and J gave up 0 bases, with 13 bases separating them. Looked up from germline, CDR1 is SGHTA and CDR2 is FQGTGA. The CDR3 DNA reads as TGTGCCAGCAGCACCCACCAGGGCATGAACACTGAAGCTTTCTTT. Residues: CASSTHQGMNTEAFF.

The chain couples TRBV6-5 to TRBJ1-2; D gene uncertain. The V and J ends lost 2 bases and 8 bases respectively, with 12 bases between them. The CDR3 is made up of 13 amino acids. Germline CDR1 is MNHEY and CDR2 is SVGAGI. The CDR3 spells CASSYRQGRGYTF. CDR3 coding DNA: TGTGCCAGCAGTTACCGACAAGGGCGGGGCTACACCTTC.

This clone was recorded a few times. This rearrangement joins TRBV10-3 to TRBJ2-6, with no clear D. The germline V and J ends were trimmed by 0 bases and 0 bases, with 3 bases remaining between them. Germline CDR1 reads ENHRY; CDR2 reads SYGVKD. The CDR3 has 15 amino acids. DNA for the CDR3: TGTGCCATCAGTGAGTCAAACTCTGGGGCCAACGTCCTGACTTTC. Amino acid sequence: CAISESNSGANVLTF.